A single sample gave rise to the 24 T cell receptor beta chains below, sequenced in a study of yellow fever vaccine responses in identical twins. TCRdb called the RT-PCR reads again in MiXCR, with one record for every CDR3 protein. The sample shows thousands of distinct CDR3 sequences, roughly 83% of them seen only once. This specimen consisted of T cells from blood (PBMCs), unsorted or a sorted subset (not recorded which), obtained before or after yellow fever vaccination (not recorded which). These receptors all come from a young woman who received the yellow fever vaccine.

The gene calls are TRBV7-3 and TRBJ2-7; 11 nucleotides align to TRBD2. The J segment lost 9 bases and the V segment lost 1 base, leaving 8 bases of the junction unmatched. This CDR3 spans 15 amino acids. The germline V gene has CDR1 SGHTA and CDR2 FQGTGA. Written as DNA, the CDR3 is TGTGCCAGCAGCTTAATACTAGCGGGAGTGTCGGGGCAGTACTTC. Translation gives CASSLILAGVSGQYF.

Comment on this clonotype: The CDR3 carries no conserved terminal phenylalanine or tryptophan, so it likely arises from a read error. J is TRBJ2-1 and V is TRBV12-3 or TRBV12-4, with D possibly matching TRBD1 (6 bases). The CDR3 is made up of 15 amino acids. V was clipped by 6 bases and J by 3 bases, with 15 bases between them. In DNA, the CDR3 is TGTGCCAGCAGACAAACAACAGGGAGCTACAATGAGCAGTTCTTA. Translated, it gives CASRQTTGSYNEQFL.

The chain recombines TRBV23-1 with TRBJ1-1; D is perhaps TRBD1 (6 bases). TRBV23-1 is recorded as an ORF, its role being uncertain. The CDR3 extends over 15 amino acids. V was cut by 1 base and J by 3 bases, with 12 bases left in between. CDR3 residues: CASSQYEGGDTEAFF. The CDR3 nucleotides are TGCGCCAGCAGTCAATATGAGGGGGGGGACACTGAAGCTTTCTTT.

This sequence joins TRBV7-6 and TRBJ1-4; the D gene is possibly TRBD1 (5 bases). V shed 5 bases and J shed 0 bases, with 7 bases lying between them. From germline, CDR1 is SGHVS and CDR2 FNYEAQ. The CDR3 loop spans 14 amino acids. CDR3 in DNA: TGTGCCAGCAGCCCACAGGCAACTAATGAAAAACTGTTTTTT. Encoded protein: CASSPQATNEKLFF.

This chain connects TRBV29-1 to TRBJ2-5; TRBD1 matches 10 bases. The CDR3 length is 14 residues. With V trimmed by 7 bases and J by 2 bases, 7 bases remained unmatched. Germline V gives CDR1 SQVTM, CDR2 ANQGSEA. The CDR3 protein is CSASGTGDQETQYF. The CDR3 DNA sequence: TGCAGCGCTTCGGGGACAGGGGATCAAGAGACCCAGTACTTC.

This clonotype was seen more than once but under ten times. The chain recombines TRBV11-3 with TRBJ1-5; the D gene is possibly TRBD1 (6 bases). The CDR3 is made up of 16 amino acids. V dropped 6 bases and J dropped 0 bases, with 15 bases sitting between them. Per the germline V gene, CDR1 is SGHNT and CDR2 is YENEEA. The CDR3: CASREDRTDSNQPQHF. CDR3 in DNA: TGTGCCAGCAGAGAAGACAGGACTGATAGCAATCAGCCCCAGCATTTT.

This clonotype was picked up one time. The chain is built from TRBV5-5 and TRBJ1-2; the D gene is possibly TRBD1 (6 bases). Germline values: CDR1 SGHKS, CDR2 YYEKEE (reference sequence). The V gene lost 1 base and the J gene lost 0 bases, with 10 bases spanning the gap. This CDR3 contains 15 residues. The CDR3 sequence: CASSLLDSSNYGYTF. CDR3 nucleotides: TGTGCCAGCAGCTTGTTGGACAGTTCTAACTATGGCTACACCTTC.

The chain combines TRBV11-1 with TRBJ1-2, with D uncertain. Germline CDR1 reads SGHAT; CDR2 reads FQDESV (reference sequence). The CDR3 sequence is 14 residues long. V lost 1 base and J lost 4, with 10 bases in between. The CDR3 nucleotides read TGTGCCAGCAGCTTAGGTTCCGGGTTCTATGGCTACACCTTC. This codes for CASSLGSGFYGYTF.

This clonotype was counted between two and nine times. CDR3 nucleotide sequence: TGTGCCAGCAGCCCCCCTTTGGTAGGGGGGGATGGCTACACCTTC. Translated: CASSPPLVGGDGYTF. The V call is TRBV13, the J call TRBJ1-2; weak D call: TRBD1 (6 bases). The CDR3 runs 15 residues. The germline V gene encodes CDR1 PRHDT and CDR2 FYEKMQ (reference sequence). V gave up 5 bases and J gave up 6 bases, with 19 bases separating them.

The chain has TRBV6-1 and TRBJ1-5, with D perhaps TRBD1 (5 bases). Germline assignment: CDR1 MNHNS and CDR2 SASEGT. The length of the CDR3 is 11 residues. Trimming removed 1 base at V and 11 bases at J, with 6 bases between. For the CDR3, the DNA is TGTGCCAGCAGTGAAGGAGGGGCCCAGCATTTT. It is translated as CASSEGGAQHF.

J is TRBJ2-1 and V is TRBV24-1; 8 nucleotides line up with TRBD1. V shed 5 bases, J shed 3 bases, and the junction held 2 bases outside the gene matches. Looked up from germline, CDR1 is KGHDR and CDR2 is SFDVKD. The length of the CDR3 is 14 residues. The CDR3, as DNA: TGTGCCACCAGTGGGACAGGGAGCTACAATGAGCAGTTCTTC. Translating gives CATSGTGSYNEQFF.

CDR3 region: CASSRTSEYNEQFF. In DNA, the CDR3 is TGTGCCAGCAGTAGGACTAGCGAGTACAATGAGCAGTTCTTC. The chain is built from TRBV6-1 and TRBJ2-1, with 9 bases identical to TRBD2. Germline trimming cut 5 bases from V and 4 bases from J; bases unmatched to any gene: 3. The CDR3 runs to 14 residues. Germline V lookup: CDR1 MNHNS, CDR2 SASEGT.

CDR3 in amino acids: CASSLGAGDNEQFF. The CDR3 nucleotides are TGCGCCAGCAGCTTGGGGGCAGGGGACAATGAGCAGTTCTTC. The V call is TRBV5-1, the J call TRBJ2-1, with D possibly TRBD1 on 6 matching bases. Per germline, CDR1 SGHRS and CDR2 YFSETQ. The length of the CDR3 is 14 residues. Trimming stripped 0 bases from V and 5 bases from J, with 9 bases between.

The rearrangement links TRBV29-1 to TRBJ2-5; 9 bases are shared with TRBD1. The V gene's germline CDR1 is SQVTM and CDR2 ANQGSEA. CDR3 length: 12 amino acids. The trim removed 7 bases at V and 5 bases at J, leaving 5 bases unmatched. CDR3 region: CSAGQGWETQYF. The CDR3 coding sequence is TGCAGCGCCGGACAGGGGTGGGAGACCCAGTACTTC.

V gene TRBV28 combines with J gene TRBJ1-2, with a weak D call TRBD1 (5 bases). This CDR3 spans 13 amino acids. CDR1 and CDR2 (germline): MDHEN, SYDVKM. Trimming cost V 6 bases and J 8 bases, with 16 bases left between them. The CDR3 nucleotides are TGTGCCAGCAGACGACAGACTACGAGGGGCTACACCTTC. Translated, it gives CASRRQTTRGYTF.

The chain combines TRBV11-3 with TRBJ1-2, with D perhaps matching TRBD1 (5 bases). The ends were cut back, 1 base at V and 7 bases at J, with 10 bases in the middle. Per the germline V gene, CDR1 is SGHNT and CDR2 is YENEEA. This CDR3 comprises 13 residues. The chain's CDR3 is CASSLVGTSGYTF. The CDR3 DNA reads as TGTGCCAGCAGCTTAGTAGGGACTAGTGGCTACACCTTC.

The rearrangement uses TRBV2 and TRBJ2-1, with 12 bases aligning to TRBD2. V lost 6 bases to trimming and J lost 2 bases; unmatched junction nucleotides: 5. CDR3 size: 16 residues. From germline, CDR1 is SNHLY and CDR2 FYNNEI. The CDR3 DNA sequence: TGTGCCAGCAGGGGATCTAGCGGGAGGGCCTACAATGAGCAGTTCTTC. Encoded protein: CASRGSSGRAYNEQFF. The variable domain in full, with the rest retrieved from reference TRBV2 and TRBJ2-1, is EPEVTQTPSHQVTQMGQEVILRCVPISNHLYFYWYRQILGQKVEFLVSFYNNEISEKSEIFDDQFSVERPDGSNFTLKIRSTKLEDSAMYFCASRGSSGRAYNEQFFGPGTRLTVL.

This clonotype occurred a few times. The chain couples TRBV7-2 to TRBJ1-1; D is uncertain. The CDR3 has 14 residues. V was clipped by 4 bases and J by 1 base, with 10 bases between them. Germline loops: CDR1 SGHTA, CDR2 FQGNSA. The CDR3 sequence: CASSSPVWNTEAFF. Here the CDR3 DNA reads TGTGCCAGCAGCTCCCCCGTGTGGAACACTGAAGCTTTCTTT.

The CDR3 loop is CSVELGTPTETQYF. The CDR3 coding sequence is TGCAGCGTTGAACTAGGGACGCCTACAGAGACCCAGTACTTC. The chain couples TRBV29-1 to TRBJ2-5; D tentatively reads TRBD1 or TRBD2 (5 bases each). In germline, CDR1 is SQVTM, CDR2 ANQGSEA. The CDR3 contains 14 residues. V lost 2 bases, J lost 4 bases, and 14 bases lay in between. Full variable domain (rest looked up from reference TRBV29-1 and TRBJ2-5): SAVISQKPSRDICQRGTSLTIQCQVDSQVTMMFWYRQQPGQSLTLIATANQGSEATYESGFVIDKFPISRPNLTFSTLTVSNMSPEDSSIYLCSVELGTPTETQYFGPGTRLLVL.

J is TRBJ1-2 and V is TRBV5-1; D gene unclear. The CDR3 totals 17 residues. With 5 bases removed from V and 5 bases from J, the gap between germline ends came to 25 bases. Germline V lookup: CDR1 SGHRS, CDR2 YFSETQ. DNA of the CDR3: TGCGCCAGCAGGCGTTCCACAGACGGACTATATGGATATGGCTACACCTTC. It is translated as CASRRSTDGLYGYGYTF.

This chain links TRBV4-1 with TRBJ1-5; TRBD1 is a possible D gene (6 bases). The length of the CDR3 is 16 residues. V lost 1 base and J 0 bases, leaving 10 bases between the germline ends. Germline loops: CDR1 MGHRA, CDR2 YSYEKL. The chain's CDR3 is CASSQALDSSNQPQHF. The CDR3 DNA is TGCGCCAGCAGCCAAGCCCTGGACAGTAGCAATCAGCCCCAGCATTTT.

A few counts support this clonotype. V is TRBV2 and J is TRBJ2-7; TRBD1 aligns across 9 bases. The CDR3 consists of 14 residues. Germline CDR1 and CDR2: SNHLY and FYNNEI. J gave up 3 bases and V 5 bases, and 5 bases lay outside the gene matches. As DNA, the CDR3 is TGTGCCAGCAGTATGGACAGGGGAAGCTACGAGCAGTACTTC. It codes for CASSMDRGSYEQYF.

The chain couples TRBV11-2 to TRBJ2-5; 10 nucleotides align to TRBD2. The V gene's germline CDR1 is SGHAT and CDR2 FQNNGV. This CDR3 contains 15 residues. The J segment lost 5 bases and the V segment lost 4 bases, leaving 7 bases of the junction unmatched. The CDR3 sequence: CASSSSSGSQETQYF. Written as DNA, the CDR3 is TGTGCCAGCAGCTCCTCTAGCGGGAGTCAGGAGACCCAGTACTTC.

This clonotype has only one observation. The chain links TRBV2 to TRBJ2-1; 8 nucleotides align to TRBD1. The V gene's germline CDR1 is SNHLY and CDR2 FYNNEI. V shed 4 bases, J shed 4 bases, and the junction held 6 bases outside the gene matches. The length of the CDR3 is 15 residues. The CDR3 DNA reads TGTGCCAGCAGTGTGGGACAGGCTACATACAATGAGCAGTTCTTC. Translation gives CASSVGQATYNEQFF.